Listed below are T cell receptor beta chains from one sample, sequenced in a study of blood T cell repertoires in COVID-19. Clones were sequenced by immunoSEQ multiplex PCR, and TCRdb holds only the in-frame ones, with some missing. In the table there are about 150,000 clones, 65% to 85% of which are singletons. The sequencing input was peripheral blood. These receptors were collected from an elderly woman with acute or convalescent COVID-19. Each CDR3 is given with its conserved first and last residue. Fields, in order: V gene, D gene, J gene, clone size, CDR3 DNA, CDR3 protein. A D gene is named only where the DNA matches it firmly. Clone size appears in some rows only: once, few, many, or a class for an expanded clone.

V gene: TRBV6-6; D gene: -; J gene: TRBJ1-5; clone size: -; CDR3 DNA: TGTGCCAGCAGGCCCCAGCGCGATAGCAATCAGCCCCAGCATTTT; CDR3 protein: CASRPQRDSNQPQHF
V gene: TRBV5-1; D gene: TRBD1; J gene: TRBJ1-1; clone size: few; CDR3 DNA: TGCGCCAGCAGAACAGGGGCAGGGAACACTGAAGCTTTCTTT; CDR3 protein: CASRTGAGNTEAFF
V gene: TRBV19; D gene: -; J gene: TRBJ1-1; clone size: -; CDR3 DNA: TGTGCCAGTAGTATAGATCCGGCAGGGGTGAACACTGAAGCTTTCTTT; CDR3 protein: CASSIDPAGVNTEAFF
V gene: TRBV29-1; D gene: -; J gene: TRBJ1-1; clone size: once; CDR3 DNA: TGCAGCGTTGGGGAGTTTCCTAGCACTGAAGCTTTCTTT; CDR3 protein: CSVGEFPSTEAFF
V gene: TRBV19; D gene: TRBD1; J gene: TRBJ1-1; clone size: few; CDR3 DNA: TGTGCCAGTAGAACCGGGACAGGGGCTCTGAACACTGAAGCTTTCTTT; CDR3 protein: CASRTGTGALNTEAFF
V gene: TRBV5-1; D gene: TRBD1; J gene: TRBJ2-5; clone size: -; CDR3 DNA: TGCGCCAGCAGGAAAGGACAGGGTGCAGAGACCCAGTACTTC; CDR3 protein: CASRKGQGAETQYF
V gene: TRBV6-5; D gene: -; J gene: TRBJ2-1; clone size: -; CDR3 DNA: TGTGCCAGCAGTTACTCGAACAGGGCTTCCTACAATGAGCAGTTCTTC; CDR3 protein: CASSYSNRASYNEQFF
V gene: TRBV6-5; D gene: TRBD2; J gene: TRBJ2-7; clone size: few; CDR3 DNA: TGTGCCAGCAGCCACCAAGCGGGAGCCGGGTACGAGCAGTACTTC; CDR3 protein: CASSHQAGAGYEQYF
V gene: TRBV7-9; D gene: TRBD2; J gene: TRBJ2-1; clone size: -; CDR3 DNA: TGTGCCAGCAGCCAGCGGGGGCAGCGCAATGAGCAGTTCTTC; CDR3 protein: CASSQRGQRNEQFF
V gene: TRBV27; D gene: -; J gene: TRBJ1-1; clone size: -; CDR3 DNA: TGTGCCAGCAGTTTAGTACGCGGGGGCACTGAAGCTTTCTTT; CDR3 protein: CASSLVRGGTEAFF
V gene: TRBV2; D gene: TRBD1; J gene: TRBJ2-3; clone size: -; CDR3 DNA: TGTGCCAGTGTACGGGACAGGACCACCATACCCACAGATACGCAGTATTTT; CDR3 protein: CASVRDRTTIPTDTQYF
V gene: TRBV3-1/TRBV3-2; D gene: TRBD2; J gene: TRBJ2-7; clone size: -; CDR3 DNA: TGTGCCACCAAGGGGACTAGTACCTACGAGCAGTACTTC; CDR3 protein: CATKGTSTYEQYF
V gene: TRBV19; D gene: -; J gene: TRBJ1-6; clone size: -; CDR3 DNA: TGTGCCAGTAGTACCCAATTTACCGGACAGCGCAATTCACCCCTCCACTTT; CDR3 protein: CASSTQFTGQRNSPLHF
V gene: TRBV5-5; D gene: TRBD1; J gene: TRBJ2-1; clone size: -; CDR3 DNA: TGTGCCAGCAGCAGCACAGGGGGCTCCTACAATGAGCAGTTCTTC; CDR3 protein: CASSSTGGSYNEQFF
V gene: TRBV6-5; D gene: -; J gene: TRBJ1-2; clone size: -; CDR3 DNA: TGTGCCAGCAGTTACCCAGGCTATGGCTACACCTTC; CDR3 protein: CASSYPGYGYTF
V gene: TRBV15; D gene: -; J gene: TRBJ1-1; clone size: -; CDR3 DNA: TGTGCCACCAGCAGAGATCCGGCGGTGTGGGGAGGCACTGAAGCTTTCTTT; CDR3 protein: CATSRDPAVWGGTEAFF
V gene: TRBV19; D gene: TRBD1; J gene: TRBJ1-5; clone size: -; CDR3 DNA: TGTGCCAGTAGTGCCCCAGGGACAGTCTCGCCCCAGCATTTT; CDR3 protein: CASSAPGTVSPQHF
V gene: TRBV5-1; D gene: -; J gene: TRBJ2-3; clone size: -; CDR3 DNA: TGCGCCAGCAGCTTGGGGTTAGTCGGGGGCACAGATACGCAGTATTTT; CDR3 protein: CASSLGLVGGTDTQYF
V gene: TRBV12-3/TRBV12-4; D gene: -; J gene: TRBJ1-2; clone size: -; CDR3 DNA: TGTGCCAGCAGTTTGGGGCTGGATGGCTACACCTTC; CDR3 protein: CASSLGLDGYTF
V gene: TRBV7-9; D gene: TRBD1; J gene: TRBJ1-1; clone size: -; CDR3 DNA: TGTGCCAGCAGCTTAATGGGACAGGGGGCCTCGAACACTGAAGCTTTCTTT; CDR3 protein: CASSLMGQGASNTEAFF
V gene: TRBV19; D gene: TRBD1; J gene: TRBJ1-1; clone size: -; CDR3 DNA: TGTGCCAGTAGTTCCGCCTTCGGACAGGGGGTGAACACTGAAGCTTTCTTT; CDR3 protein: CASSSAFGQGVNTEAFF
V gene: TRBV19; D gene: -; J gene: TRBJ1-6; clone size: -; CDR3 DNA: TGTGCCAGTAGTATCACAGTTGGTAATTCACCCCTCCACTTT; CDR3 protein: CASSITVGNSPLHF
V gene: TRBV19; D gene: -; J gene: TRBJ1-1; clone size: once; CDR3 DNA: TGTGCCAGTAGTCACCCACAGGGCACTGAAGCTTTCTTT; CDR3 protein: CASSHPQGTEAFF
V gene: TRBV16; D gene: -; J gene: TRBJ1-2; clone size: -; CDR3 DNA: TGTGCCAGCAGCCAATACAGGGACTATGGCTACACCTTC; CDR3 protein: CASSQYRDYGYTF
V gene: TRBV9; D gene: TRBD1; J gene: TRBJ2-2; clone size: -; CDR3 DNA: TGTGCCAGCAGCGCTAGACAGGGTTGGGGTAACACCGGGGAGCTGTTTTTT; CDR3 protein: CASSARQGWGNTGELFF
V gene: TRBV2; D gene: -; J gene: TRBJ1-2; clone size: many; CDR3 DNA: TGTGCCAGCCCTCCGGGGAACAACTATGGCTACACCTTC; CDR3 protein: CASPPGNNYGYTF
V gene: TRBV7-8; D gene: -; J gene: TRBJ1-2; clone size: few; CDR3 DNA: TGTGCCACCGCCTACGCCCCATATGGCTACACCTTC; CDR3 protein: CATAYAPYGYTF
V gene: TRBV29-1; D gene: -; J gene: TRBJ2-4; clone size: -; CDR3 DNA: TGCAGCGTTGATTCAGATGGAGACATTCAGTACTTC; CDR3 protein: CSVDSDGDIQYF
V gene: TRBV5-1; D gene: -; J gene: TRBJ2-7; clone size: -; CDR3 DNA: TGCGCCAGCAGCCCGGTTGTGACTAACTACGAGCAGTACTTC; CDR3 protein: CASSPVVTNYEQYF
V gene: TRBV2; D gene: -; J gene: TRBJ2-4; clone size: -; CDR3 DNA: TGTGCCACCCACTACGAAGCCAAAAACATTCAGTACTTC; CDR3 protein: CATHYEAKNIQYF
V gene: TRBV7-6; D gene: TRBD2; J gene: TRBJ2-1; clone size: -; CDR3 DNA: TGTGCCAGCAGCCGAACTAGCGGGGGGAAGGGTGAGCAGTTCTTC; CDR3 protein: CASSRTSGGKGEQFF
V gene: TRBV9; D gene: TRBD1; J gene: TRBJ1-2; clone size: -; CDR3 DNA: TGTGCCAGCAGCGTAGACCAGGGGGGCGCGGGCTATGGCTACACCTTC; CDR3 protein: CASSVDQGGAGYGYTF
V gene: TRBV5-1; D gene: TRBD2; J gene: TRBJ2-2; clone size: -; CDR3 DNA: TGCGCCAGCAGCTTGGGCGGGCTCCTAGCGGGGGGGCTGAACACCGGGGAGCTGTTTTTT; CDR3 protein: CASSLGGLLAGGLNTGELFF
V gene: TRBV6-1; D gene: TRBD1; J gene: TRBJ1-5; clone size: few; CDR3 DNA: TGTGCCAGCAGTGGGGAACAGGGGGAGAGCAATCAGCCCCAGCATTTT; CDR3 protein: CASSGEQGESNQPQHF
V gene: TRBV11-1; D gene: -; J gene: TRBJ1-2; clone size: -; CDR3 DNA: TGTGCCAGCAGCCCCCAGGGGTACTATGGCTACACCTTC; CDR3 protein: CASSPQGYYGYTF
V gene: TRBV9; D gene: -; J gene: TRBJ2-6; clone size: -; CDR3 DNA: TGTGCCAGCAGCGCACCGGGACACTCGTATTCTGGGGCCAACGTCCTGACTTTC; CDR3 protein: CASSAPGHSYSGANVLTF
V gene: TRBV7-9; D gene: -; J gene: TRBJ1-2; clone size: once; CDR3 DNA: TGTGCCAGCAGCGGCCCGGGGGGCGGAGGTGGCTACACCTTC; CDR3 protein: CASSGPGGGGGYTF
V gene: TRBV2; D gene: -; J gene: TRBJ1-2; clone size: -; CDR3 DNA: TGTGCCAGCAGCGACGAGACTCTGAGATCCTATGGCTACACCTTC; CDR3 protein: CASSDETLRSYGYTF
V gene: TRBV7-6; D gene: -; J gene: TRBJ2-7; clone size: -; CDR3 DNA: TGTGCCAGCAGCCCCAACAGGCTTACCTACGAGCAGTACTTC; CDR3 protein: CASSPNRLTYEQYF
V gene: TRBV11-2; D gene: -; J gene: TRBJ2-6; clone size: -; CDR3 DNA: TGTGCCAGCAGCAGAATTAAATCCAGGGGAAGGGGGGCCAACGTCCTGACTTTC; CDR3 protein: CASSRIKSRGRGANVLTF
V gene: TRBV11-1; D gene: TRBD2; J gene: TRBJ2-1; clone size: -; CDR3 DNA: TGTGCCAGCAGCTTAGTTGGGGAGGGAGGACGGAATGAGCAGTTCTTC; CDR3 protein: CASSLVGEGGRNEQFF
V gene: TRBV19; D gene: -; J gene: TRBJ2-6; clone size: -; CDR3 DNA: TGTGCCAGTAGTATCTCCCCCCCTGGGGCCAACGTCCTGACTTTC; CDR3 protein: CASSISPPGANVLTF
V gene: TRBV5-3; D gene: TRBD1; J gene: TRBJ1-1; clone size: -; CDR3 DNA: TGTGCCAGAAGCTTCCGAGGGGGCGGCATGAACACTGAAGCTTTCTTT; CDR3 protein: CARSFRGGGMNTEAFF
V gene: TRBV19; D gene: TRBD1; J gene: TRBJ2-7; clone size: -; CDR3 DNA: TGTGCCACCAAGGACAGGGAAGAGTACGAGCAGTACTTC; CDR3 protein: CATKDREEYEQYF
V gene: TRBV11-2; D gene: -; J gene: TRBJ1-1; clone size: -; CDR3 DNA: TGTGCCAGCAGCTCCGGACAGAACACTGAAGCTTTCTTT; CDR3 protein: CASSSGQNTEAFF
V gene: TRBV7-9; D gene: TRBD2; J gene: TRBJ2-7; clone size: -; CDR3 DNA: TGTGCCAGCAGTCCTAGCGGGGGATACGAGCAGTACTTC; CDR3 protein: CASSPSGGYEQYF
V gene: TRBV12-3/TRBV12-4; D gene: TRBD1; J gene: TRBJ1-5; clone size: -; CDR3 DNA: TGTGCCAGCAGTTTGACAGGGCGTCAGCCCCAGCATTTT; CDR3 protein: CASSLTGRQPQHF
V gene: TRBV29-1; D gene: TRBD2; J gene: TRBJ2-1; clone size: -; CDR3 DNA: TGCAGCGTCCCGCTAGCGGGAGGTACAATTGAGCAGTTCTTC; CDR3 protein: CSVPLAGGTIEQFF
V gene: TRBV2; D gene: TRBD1; J gene: TRBJ1-5; clone size: -; CDR3 DNA: TGTGCCAGCAGTGAAGCGGACATGGACAGGGAAAATCAGCCCCAGCATTTT; CDR3 protein: CASSEADMDRENQPQHF
V gene: TRBV7-2; D gene: TRBD2; J gene: TRBJ2-5; clone size: -; CDR3 DNA: TGTGCCAGCAGCTCCGGGACTAGCGGGGTTGAGACCCAGTACTTC; CDR3 protein: CASSSGTSGVETQYF
V gene: TRBV7-2; D gene: TRBD1; J gene: TRBJ1-6; clone size: -; CDR3 DNA: TGTGCCAGCAGCCCGGACAGGGGAAATTCACCCCTCCACTTT; CDR3 protein: CASSPDRGNSPLHF
V gene: TRBV2; D gene: -; J gene: TRBJ1-3; clone size: -; CDR3 DNA: TGTGCCAGCAGTGAAGGTCTAGGGCGGGGGAGCTCTGGAAACACCATATATTTT; CDR3 protein: CASSEGLGRGSSGNTIYF
V gene: TRBV21-1; D gene: -; J gene: TRBJ2-7; clone size: -; CDR3 DNA: TGTGCCAGCAGCCCGCCTGGGAGGAACAACTACGAGCAGTACTTC; CDR3 protein: CASSPPGRNNYEQYF
V gene: TRBV3-1/TRBV3-2; D gene: TRBD1; J gene: TRBJ1-5; clone size: few; CDR3 DNA: TGTGCCAGCAGTCGACAGGGCGGGAGCAATCAGCCCCAGCATTTT; CDR3 protein: CASSRQGGSNQPQHF
V gene: TRBV6-6; D gene: TRBD1; J gene: TRBJ1-5; clone size: -; CDR3 DNA: TGTGCCAGCAGCTATGGACAGGGATTGGGTCAGCCCCAGCATTTT; CDR3 protein: CASSYGQGLGQPQHF
V gene: TRBV9; D gene: TRBD1; J gene: TRBJ1-1; clone size: -; CDR3 DNA: TGTGCCAGCAGCGGTGAGACAGGGTTAAACACTGAAGCTTTCTTT; CDR3 protein: CASSGETGLNTEAFF
V gene: TRBV16; D gene: -; J gene: TRBJ2-3; clone size: -; CDR3 DNA: TGTGCCAGCAGCCAATCTTACGGGGAAGTTGGCACAGATACGCAGTATTTT; CDR3 protein: CASSQSYGEVGTDTQYF